These 25 T cell receptor beta chains were sequenced from one sample in a study of shared clonotypes between healthy human individuals. Naive CD8 isolation took CD45RO-negative cells positively selected for CCR7 and excluded terminally differentiated effector memory CD45RA+ cells. Libraries were prepared by immunoSEQ multiplex PCR; TCRdb keeps only in-frame clonotypes and omits some of them. The sample yields about 1.9 million clones, about 94% seen once. The specimen was naive CD8+ T cells from PBMCs. The receptors originated from a man aged 18 to 30 in good health. Some clones in this sample may be carry-over from other donors' samples.

This clone is a singleton in its sample. The chain joins TRBV10-3 to TRBJ2-7; 8 bases map to TRBD2. The germline V gene encodes CDR1 ENHRY and CDR2 SYGVKD. V shed 9 bases and J 0 bases; nucleotides not matched to a gene: 13. This CDR3 spans 16 amino acids. The DNA for the CDR3 is TGTGCCATAACAAATCGGGCGGGGGGCCGCTCCTACGAGCAGTACTTC. Protein product: CAITNRAGGRSYEQYF.

V usage is TRBV13 and J usage is TRBJ2-5, with 11 bases lining up with TRBD2. With 1 base clipped from V and 5 bases from J, the junction kept 6 bases outside the gene matches. Per the germline V gene, CDR1 is PRHDT and CDR2 is FYEKMQ (reference sequence). The CDR3 runs to 16 residues. The CDR3 DNA reads as TGTGCCAGCAGCTTAGAGGCTAGCGGGAGGAAGGAGACCCAGTACTTC. Residues: CASSLEASGRKETQYF. The variable domain in full, completed from reference TRBV13 and TRBJ2-5, reads AAGVIQSPRHLIKEKRETATLKCYPIPRHDTVYWYQQGPGQDPQFLISFYEKMQSDKGSIPDRFSAQQFSDYHSELNMSSLELGDSALYFCASSLEASGRKETQYFGPGTRLLVL.

Only one count was recorded for this clone. The chain employs TRBV21-1 and TRBJ2-6; the table assigns TRBD2, which was not confirmed against the DNA. TRBV21-1 is annotated as a pseudogene. The CDR3 is 22 residues long. The CDR3 reads CASRSKPGLARRSDSGANVLTF. CDR3 DNA: TGTGCCAGCAGAAGCAAACCGGGACTAGCGAGGAGGAGTGACTCTGGGGCCAACGTCCTGACTTTC.

The V and J genes are TRBV5-4 and TRBJ1-3, with 7 bases lining up with TRBD1. V was clipped by 4 bases and J by 0 bases; unmatched bases: 4. This CDR3 spans 15 amino acids. The germline gives CDR1 SGHNT, CDR2 YYREEE (reference sequence). The CDR3 nucleotides read TGTGCCAGCAGCCCGGGACAGAGCTCTGGAAACACCATATATTTT. Encoded protein: CASSPGQSSGNTIYF.

The chain combines TRBV9 with TRBJ2-7; 7 bases fit TRBD2. This CDR3 region has 17 residues. With 0 bases clipped from V and 3 bases from J, the junction kept 12 bases outside the gene matches. Germline V gene sequence: CDR1 SGDLS, CDR2 YYNGEE. The CDR3 DNA reads as TGTGCCAGCAGCGTAGGGGTTGGGAGCGGGACGAGCTACGAGCAGTACTTC. Protein product: CASSVGVGSGTSYEQYF.

Notes on this clone: The same CDR3 also results from other DNA sequences found in this sample. This chain joins TRBV19 and TRBJ1-5; D uncertain. Germline V gives CDR1 LNHDA, CDR2 SQIVND (reference sequence). Between the trimmed V and J ends, which lost 6 bases and 0 bases, there was a span of 9 bases. This CDR3 region has 14 residues. As DNA, the CDR3 is TGTGCCAGTAGAGCCGGCTATAGCAATCAGCCCCAGCATTTT. It encodes CASRAGYSNQPQHF.

V and J are TRBV7-3 and TRBJ2-1, with TRBD2 matching over 7 bases. Germline lookup yields CDR1 SGHTA and CDR2 FQGTGA. The J segment lost 5 bases and the V segment lost 0 bases, leaving 13 bases of the junction unmatched. The length of the CDR3 is 18 residues. CDR3 amino acids: CASSLTHWLADDNNEQFF. The DNA of the CDR3 is TGTGCCAGCAGCTTAACCCATTGGCTAGCGGATGATAACAATGAGCAGTTCTTC.

Note on this clone: Other nucleotide sequences in the sample specify the same CDR3. The chain has TRBV5-1 and TRBJ2-7, with D unclear. The V gene lost 1 base and the J gene lost 3 bases, with 8 bases spanning the gap. The length of the CDR3 is 13 residues. Germline lookup yields CDR1 SGHRS and CDR2 YFSETQ. CDR3 in amino acids: CASSLSGNYEQYF. CDR3 DNA: TGCGCCAGCAGCTTGTCAGGTAACTACGAGCAGTACTTC.

This chain uses TRBV19 with TRBJ2-2; a weak D match, TRBD2 (6 bases). The germline CDR1 and CDR2 sequences are LNHDA and SQIVND (reference sequence). The V gene lost 8 bases and the J gene lost 1 base, with 20 bases spanning the gap. The CDR3 length is 17 residues. The CDR3 loop is CASDPAQGLRNTGELFF. The DNA for the CDR3 is TGTGCCAGTGACCCCGCCCAGGGACTCAGGAACACCGGGGAGCTGTTTTTT.

The CDR3 reads CASSTRTGADTQYF. The CDR3 DNA reads TGTGCCAGCAGTACCCGGACAGGGGCAGATACGCAGTATTTT. The gene calls are TRBV28 and TRBJ2-3, with TRBD1 matching over 9 bases. The CDR3 runs 14 residues. Germline V lookup: CDR1 MDHEN, CDR2 SYDVKM. V shed 5 bases and J 4 bases; nucleotides not matched to a gene: 4.

The chain combines TRBV27 with TRBJ2-7; D call uncertain. This CDR3 comprises 14 residues. From germline, CDR1 is MNHEY and CDR2 SMNVEV (reference sequence). V lost 5 bases and J lost 0, with 11 bases in between. The CDR3 region has the DNA TGTGCCAGCAGTCCCAGACTCGGCTCCTACGAGCAGTACTTC. Its translation: CASSPRLGSYEQYF.

Concerning this clone: Other DNA variants within this sample encode the same CDR3. This chain joins TRBV4-1 and TRBJ1-5, with D possibly TRBD1 on 6 matching bases. The length of the CDR3 is 14 residues. Looked up from germline, CDR1 is MGHRA and CDR2 is YSYEKL. Trimming shortened V by 4 bases and J by 4 bases, and 11 bases separated the two germline ends. CDR3 in amino acids: CASSPGQGNQPQHF. CDR3 nucleotide sequence: TGCGCCAGCAGCCCGGGGCAGGGGAATCAGCCCCAGCATTTT.

The gene calls are TRBV28 and TRBJ2-2; 8 positions agree with TRBD2. The CDR3 runs to 16 residues. After removal of 6 bases from V and 0 bases from J, the junction contained 6 bases not matched to a gene. CDR1 MDHEN and CDR2 SYDVKM come from the germline V gene. The CDR3 DNA is TGTGCCAGCAGAAGGGTAGCGGGGACGAACACCGGGGAGCTGTTTTTT. It is translated as CASRRVAGTNTGELFF.

The rearrangement uses TRBV10-1 and TRBJ2-1; possible D gene TRBD2, 6 bases. This CDR3 has 12 amino acids. CDR1 is WNHNN, CDR2 SYGVQD, per germline (reference sequence). Deletions cut 4 bases from V and 10 bases from J, with 11 bases between. The CDR3: CASSGPSGEQFF. The CDR3 DNA sequence: TGCGCCAGCAGTGGGCCCAGCGGGGAGCAGTTCTTC.

J is TRBJ2-6 and V is TRBV27; D not resolved. Trimming took off 7 bases at V and 2 bases at J, with 12 bases between the two ends. There are 15 residues in the CDR3. Germline lookup yields CDR1 MNHEY and CDR2 SMNVEV (reference sequence). The CDR3 coding sequence is TGTGCCAGCACCATAGGTCGGGCTGGGGCCAACGTCCTGACTTTC. Translated, it gives CASTIGRAGANVLTF.

The rearrangement joins TRBV6-1 to TRBJ1-2; TRBD1 is a possible D gene (5 bases). Germline assignment: CDR1 MNHNS and CDR2 SASEGT. This CDR3 comprises 13 residues. Between the trimmed V and J ends, which lost 6 bases and 4 bases, there was a span of 12 bases. CDR3 in amino acids: CASRYGTAYGYTF. In DNA form, the CDR3 reads TGTGCCAGCAGGTACGGGACTGCCTATGGCTACACCTTC.

This chain connects TRBV28 to TRBJ2-7; TRBD2 matches at 10 bases. V shed 5 bases, J shed 1 base, and the junction held 8 bases outside the gene matches. The germline CDR1 and CDR2 sequences are MDHEN and SYDVKM. The CDR3 contains 16 residues. The CDR3 region is CASSASTSGPSYEQYF. The CDR3 nucleotides read TGTGCCAGCAGTGCCTCGACTAGCGGGCCTTCCTACGAGCAGTACTTC.

The CDR3 sequence: CASGDRLGNTGELFF. In DNA, the CDR3 is TGTGCCAGCGGTGATAGACTGGGCAACACCGGGGAGCTGTTTTTT. V gene TRBV9 combines with J gene TRBJ2-2; D gene ambiguous. V lost 7 bases and J 2 bases, leaving 15 bases between the germline ends. Germline CDR1 SGDLS, CDR2 YYNGEE. The CDR3 has 15 amino acids.

This chain links TRBV7-9 with TRBJ1-1; D is ambiguous. This CDR3 has 13 residues. Trimming took 3 bases from V and 11 from J, leaving 16 bases between them. The germline V gene has CDR1 SEHNR and CDR2 FQNEAQ (reference sequence). CDR3 DNA sequence: TGTGCCAGCAGCTTTCTGCTGGGGATGGTGGCTTTCTTT. Translation gives CASSFLLGMVAFF.

CDR3 bases: TGTGCCAGCAGCGTGACAGACCAAAACTATGGCTACACCTTC. Translated: CASSVTDQNYGYTF. V is TRBV9 and J is TRBJ1-2; D is possibly TRBD1 (5 bases). V dropped 2 bases and J dropped 2 bases, with 10 bases sitting between them. Germline lookup yields CDR1 SGDLS and CDR2 YYNGEE. This CDR3 is built from 14 residues.

V and J are TRBV27 and TRBJ2-5; D may be TRBD1 (5 bases). V was clipped by 7 bases and J by 3 bases, with 12 bases between them. CDR3 length equals 13 residues. Germline CDR1 MNHEY, CDR2 SMNVEV (reference sequence). The CDR3 protein is CASKTLGEETQYF. The CDR3, as DNA: TGTGCCAGCAAGACTCTAGGGGAAGAGACCCAGTACTTC.

The rearrangement links TRBV27 to TRBJ1-1; D is unresolved. V was clipped by 10 bases and J by 4 bases, with 19 bases between them. The germline V gene has CDR1 MNHEY and CDR2 SMNVEV (reference sequence). The CDR3 has 14 residues. CDR3 region: CATPRSLLATEAFF. CDR3 sequence (DNA): TGTGCCACCCCCAGGTCCTTACTCGCCACTGAAGCTTTCTTT.

This clone showed up just once. This chain links TRBV27 with TRBJ2-1; TRBD2 agrees at 11 bases. The trim removed 2 bases at V and 6 bases at J, leaving 3 bases unmatched. The CDR3 extends over 15 amino acids. The germline CDR1 and CDR2 sequences are MNHEY and SMNVEV (reference sequence). The CDR3 bases are TGTGCCAGCAGTTTACGCGGGACTAGCGGCAATGAGCAGTTCTTC. This sequence encodes CASSLRGTSGNEQFF.

The chain uses TRBV13 and TRBJ1-1; D unclear. This CDR3 is built from 12 residues. Trimming shortened V by 2 bases and J by 7 bases, and 8 bases separated the two germline ends. Per the germline V gene, CDR1 is PRHDT and CDR2 is FYEKMQ (reference sequence). This chain's CDR3 is CASSLHSIEAFF. The CDR3 DNA reads as TGTGCCAGCAGCTTACACAGCATTGAAGCTTTCTTT. Using reference TRBV13 and TRBJ1-1 for the parts outside the CDR3, the full variable domain is AAGVIQSPRHLIKEKRETATLKCYPIPRHDTVYWYQQGPGQDPQFLISFYEKMQSDKGSIPDRFSAQQFSDYHSELNMSSLELGDSALYFCASSLHSIEAFFGQGTRLTVV.

The chain is built from TRBV2 and TRBJ2-1; no reliable D call. The length of the CDR3 is 14 residues. CDR1 and CDR2 (germline): SNHLY, FYNNEI. Trimming removed 7 bases at V and 4 bases at J, with 14 bases between. The CDR3, as DNA: TGTGCCAGCACCGAAAATGACCGTTACAATGAGCAGTTCTTC. Its translation is CASTENDRYNEQFF.